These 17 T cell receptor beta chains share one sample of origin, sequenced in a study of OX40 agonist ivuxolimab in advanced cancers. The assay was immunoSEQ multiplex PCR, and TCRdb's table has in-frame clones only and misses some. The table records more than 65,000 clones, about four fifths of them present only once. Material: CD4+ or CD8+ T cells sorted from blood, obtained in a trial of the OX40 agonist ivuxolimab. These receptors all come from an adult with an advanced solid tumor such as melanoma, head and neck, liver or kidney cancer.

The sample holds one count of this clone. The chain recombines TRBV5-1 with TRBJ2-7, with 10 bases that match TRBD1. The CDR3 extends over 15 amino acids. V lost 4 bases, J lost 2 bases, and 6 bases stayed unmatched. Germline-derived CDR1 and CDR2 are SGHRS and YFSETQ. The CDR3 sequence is CASSRDRGGPYEQYF. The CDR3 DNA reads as TGCGCCAGCAGCAGGGACAGGGGAGGACCCTACGAGCAGTACTTC. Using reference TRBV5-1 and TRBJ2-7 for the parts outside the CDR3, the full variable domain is KAGVTQTPRYLIKTRGQQVTLSCSPISGHRSVSWYQQTPGQGLQFLFEYFSETQRNKGNFPGRFSGRQFSNSRSEMNVSTLELGDSALYLCASSRDRGGPYEQYFGPGTRLTVT.

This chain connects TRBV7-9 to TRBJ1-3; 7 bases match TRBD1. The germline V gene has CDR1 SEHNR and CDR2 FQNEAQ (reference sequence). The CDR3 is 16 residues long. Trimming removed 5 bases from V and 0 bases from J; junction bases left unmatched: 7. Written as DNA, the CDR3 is TGTGCCAGCAGCGAGGGACAGCCAGGCTCTGGAAACACCATATATTTT. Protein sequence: CASSEGQPGSGNTIYF.

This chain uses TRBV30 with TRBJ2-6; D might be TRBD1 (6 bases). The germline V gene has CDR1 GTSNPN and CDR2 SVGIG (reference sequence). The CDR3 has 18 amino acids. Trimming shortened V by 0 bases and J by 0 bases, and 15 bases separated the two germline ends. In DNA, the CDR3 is TGTGCCTGGAGTGTAAGGACAGCGAGACCCTCTGGGGCCAACGTCCTGACTTTC. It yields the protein CAWSVRTARPSGANVLTF.

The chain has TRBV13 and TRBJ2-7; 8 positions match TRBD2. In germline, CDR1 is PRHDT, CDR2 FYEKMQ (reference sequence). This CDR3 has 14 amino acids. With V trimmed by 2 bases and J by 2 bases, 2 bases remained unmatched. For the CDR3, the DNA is TGTGCCAGCAGCTTACTGGGACTAGCCTACGAGCAGTACTTC. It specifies CASSLLGLAYEQYF.

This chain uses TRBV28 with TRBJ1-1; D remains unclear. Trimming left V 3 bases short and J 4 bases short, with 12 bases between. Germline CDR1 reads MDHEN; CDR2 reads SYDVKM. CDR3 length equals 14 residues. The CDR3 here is CASSLDGLGTEAFF. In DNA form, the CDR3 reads TGTGCCAGCAGTTTGGACGGTTTGGGCACTGAAGCTTTCTTT.

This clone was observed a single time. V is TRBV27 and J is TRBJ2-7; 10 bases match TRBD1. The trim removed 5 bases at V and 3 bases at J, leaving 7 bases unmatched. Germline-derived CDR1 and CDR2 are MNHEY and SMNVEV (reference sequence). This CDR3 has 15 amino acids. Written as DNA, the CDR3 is TGTGCCAGCAGTAACGGCCGGGACAGGGGCTACGAGCAGTACTTC. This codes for CASSNGRDRGYEQYF.

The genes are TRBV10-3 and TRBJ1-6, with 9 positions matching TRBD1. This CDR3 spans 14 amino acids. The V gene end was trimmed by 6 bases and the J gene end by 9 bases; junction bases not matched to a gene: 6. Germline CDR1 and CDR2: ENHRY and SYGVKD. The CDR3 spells CAIRKTGGGSPLHF. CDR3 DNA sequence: TGTGCCATCAGGAAGACAGGGGGGGGTTCACCCCTCCACTTT.

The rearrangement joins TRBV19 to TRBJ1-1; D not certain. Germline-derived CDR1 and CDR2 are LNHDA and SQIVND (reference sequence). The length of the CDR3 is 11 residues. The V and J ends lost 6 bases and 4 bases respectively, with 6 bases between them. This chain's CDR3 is CASSEFTEAFF. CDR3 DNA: TGTGCCAGTAGCGAATTCACTGAAGCTTTCTTT. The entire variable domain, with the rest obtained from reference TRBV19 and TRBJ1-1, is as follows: DGGITQSPKYLFRKEGQNVTLSCEQNLNHDAMYWYRQDPGQGLRLIYYSQIVNDFQKGDIAEGYSVSREKKESFPLTVTSAQKNPTAFYLCASSEFTEAFFGQGTRLTVV.

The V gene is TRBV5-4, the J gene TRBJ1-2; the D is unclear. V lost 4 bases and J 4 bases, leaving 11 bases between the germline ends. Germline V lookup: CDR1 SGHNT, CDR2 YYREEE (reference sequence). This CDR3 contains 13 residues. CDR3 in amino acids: CASSPGPIYGYTF. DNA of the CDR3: TGTGCCAGCAGCCCAGGACCGATCTATGGCTACACCTTC.

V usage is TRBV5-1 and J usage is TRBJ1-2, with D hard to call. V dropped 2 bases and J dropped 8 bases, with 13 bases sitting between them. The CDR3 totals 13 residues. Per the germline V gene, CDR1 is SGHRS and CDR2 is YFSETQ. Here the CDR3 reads CASSFSSEWGYTF. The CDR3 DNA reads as TGCGCCAGCAGCTTCAGCTCGGAATGGGGCTACACCTTC.

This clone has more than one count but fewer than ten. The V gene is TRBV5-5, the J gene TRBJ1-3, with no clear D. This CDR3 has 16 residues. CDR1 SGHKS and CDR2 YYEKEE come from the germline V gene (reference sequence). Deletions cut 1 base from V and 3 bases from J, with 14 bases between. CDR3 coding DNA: TGTGCCAGCAGCTTGAATGGAGCCGGCTTTGGAAACACCATATATTTT. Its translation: CASSLNGAGFGNTIYF.

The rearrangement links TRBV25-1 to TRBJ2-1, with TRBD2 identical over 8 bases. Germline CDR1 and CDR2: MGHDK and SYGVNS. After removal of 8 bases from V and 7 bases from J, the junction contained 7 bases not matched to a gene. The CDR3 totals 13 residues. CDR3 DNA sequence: TGTGCCAGCGGAGGACTAGCTTGGAATGAGCAGTTCTTC. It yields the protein CASGGLAWNEQFF. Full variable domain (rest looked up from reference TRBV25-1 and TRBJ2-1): EADIYQTPRYLVIGTGKKITLECSQTMGHDKMYWYQQDPGMELHLIHYSYGVNSTEKGDLSSESTVSRIRTEHFPLTLESARPSHTSQYLCASGGLAWNEQFFGPGTRLTVL.

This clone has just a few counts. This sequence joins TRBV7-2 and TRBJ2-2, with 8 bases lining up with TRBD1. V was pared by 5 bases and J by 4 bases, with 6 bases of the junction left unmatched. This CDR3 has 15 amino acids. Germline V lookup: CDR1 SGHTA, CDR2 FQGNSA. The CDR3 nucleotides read TGTGCCAGCAGCCGTGACAGGGGCGGCACCGGGGAGCTGTTTTTT. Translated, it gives CASSRDRGGTGELFF.

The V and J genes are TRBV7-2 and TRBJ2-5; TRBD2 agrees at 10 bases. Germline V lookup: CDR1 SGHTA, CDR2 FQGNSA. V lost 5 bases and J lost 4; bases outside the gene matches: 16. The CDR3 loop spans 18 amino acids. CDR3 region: CASSAGRAGGPGPETQYF. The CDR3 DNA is TGTGCCAGCAGCGCCGGACGAGCGGGGGGGCCGGGGCCAGAGACCCAGTACTTC.

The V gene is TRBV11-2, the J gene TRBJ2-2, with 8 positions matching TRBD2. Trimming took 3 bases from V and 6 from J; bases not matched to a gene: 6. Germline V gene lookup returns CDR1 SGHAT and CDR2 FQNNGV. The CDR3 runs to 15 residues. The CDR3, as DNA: TGTGCCAGCAGCTTGGAAGCGGGGGTCCCCGGGGAGCTGTTTTTT. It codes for CASSLEAGVPGELFF.

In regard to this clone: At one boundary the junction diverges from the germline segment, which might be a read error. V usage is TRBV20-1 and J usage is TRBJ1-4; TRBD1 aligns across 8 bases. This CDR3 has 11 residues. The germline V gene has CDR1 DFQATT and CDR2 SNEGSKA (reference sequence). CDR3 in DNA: TGCAGTGCTAGGGAAGGTGACAGGGGACTATTT. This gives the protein CSAREGDRGLF.

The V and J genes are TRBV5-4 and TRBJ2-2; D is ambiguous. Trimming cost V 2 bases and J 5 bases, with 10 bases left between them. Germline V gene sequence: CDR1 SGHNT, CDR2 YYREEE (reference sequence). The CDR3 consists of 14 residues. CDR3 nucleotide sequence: TGTGCCAGCAGCTTTGAAACCGCAACCGGGGAGCTGTTTTTT. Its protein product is CASSFETATGELFF.